This T cell receptor (beta chain) derives from a study of shared clonotypes between healthy human individuals. Study background: The donor pool was made up of a couple of women and a few men aged 18 to 49.

V lost 3 bases and J lost 6, with 5 bases in between. This CDR3 region has 11 residues. Germline V lookup: CDR1 DFQATT, CDR2 SNEGSKA (reference sequence). Each sample came from a Caucasian adult donor living in Nashville, Tennessee. Data came from immunoSEQ multiplex PCR; TCRdb stores just in-frame clones and leaves some out. Of fewer than 2.5 million clones listed, approximately 93% are singletons. This receptor was obtained from a man aged 18 to 35 in good health. Some clones in this sample may be carry-over from other donors' samples. Material for sequencing was naive CD4+ T cells from PBMCs. The subset denotes: CD45RA+ positively selected. The chain is built from TRBV20-1 and TRBJ2-2, with D unclear. CDR3 coding DNA: TGCAGTGCTAGTGAGCCCGGGGAGCTGTTTTTT. Translating gives CSASEPGELFF.